What follows are 10 T cell receptor beta chains derived from one specimen sequenced in a study of blood T cells in healthy people across ages. With a J-beta primer mix and a sample-barcoded 5' primer, a second PCR ran about 6 to 11 cycles. TCRdb re-called the 5' RACE reads with MiXCR, one entry per CDR3 protein. The table lists about 1.4 million distinct CDR3 sequences, almost 60% of them singletons, with 6.5% to 8.5% in the top ten. Input material: blood. These receptors came from a man in his late teens or twenties in good health.

This clonotype showed up just once. The chain combines TRBV27 with TRBJ2-1; D unclear. The tail of the sequence fits TRBJ2-7 better, so the J call may be wrong. The CDR3 loop spans 16 amino acids. Germline lookup yields CDR1 MNHEY and CDR2 SMNVEV (reference sequence). The CDR3 DNA reads as TGTGCCAGCAGTTTATCTCGGTTTGAGTATTACAATGAGCAGTACTTC. This encodes CASSLSRFEYYNEQYF.

J is TRBJ1-2 and V is TRBV12-3 or TRBV12-4; D is uncertain. This CDR3 is 13 amino acids long. The V gene lost 7 bases and the J gene lost 4 bases, with 13 bases spanning the gap. This chain's CDR3 is CASTLSHGYGYTF. CDR3 sequence (DNA): TGTGCCAGCACTCTCTCGCACGGCTATGGCTACACCTTC.

With regard to this clonotype: A read error is likely, as this CDR3 ends without the conserved phenylalanine or tryptophan. The genes are TRBV18 and TRBJ2-1; TRBD2 aligns across 12 bases. V dropped 3 bases and J dropped 0; count of bases not matched to a gene: 0. The germline V gene has CDR1 KGHSH and CDR2 LQKENI. The CDR3 has 16 residues. The CDR3 reads CASSPGLAGSYNEQFV. The CDR3 DNA sequence: TGTGCCAGCTCACCGGGACTAGCGGGCTCCTACAATGAGCAGTTCGTC.

The CDR3 protein is CATRTTQGGYTEAFF. The CDR3 coding sequence is TGTGCCACCCGAACGACCCAGGGAGGGTACACTGAAGCTTTCTTT. The chain combines TRBV6-2 or TRBV6-3 with TRBJ1-1; perhaps TRBD1 as D (5 bases). Per the germline V gene, CDR1 is MNHEY and CDR2 is SVGEGT. There are 15 residues in the CDR3. The V end was cut by 10 bases, the J end by 3 bases, with 21 bases between.

Note on this clonotype: One end of the junction varies from germline; a read error may be responsible. The chain combines TRBV25-1 with TRBJ2-1, with TRBD2 matching 9 bases. Germline CDR1 reads MGHDK; CDR2 reads SYGVNS. The CDR3 contains 17 residues. The CDR3 protein is CASGELAGASSYNEQFF. Here the CDR3 DNA reads TGTGCCAGCGGTGAATTAGCGGGGGCGAGCTCCTACAATGAGCAGTTCTTC.

The chain is built from TRBV20-1 and TRBJ2-5, with 9 bases fitting TRBD2. The V gene's germline CDR1 is DFQATT and CDR2 SNEGSKA (reference sequence). The CDR3 runs 14 residues. The trim removed 0 bases at V and 3 bases at J, leaving 2 bases unmatched. CDR3 sequence reads: CSAREWTSEETQYF. Here the CDR3 DNA reads TGCAGTGCTAGAGAATGGACTAGCGAAGAGACCCAGTACTTC.

The sample holds a few counts of this clonotype. V gene TRBV9 combines with J gene TRBJ1-5; D unclear. V was shortened by 0 bases and J by 0 bases, with 4 bases between the two germline ends. This CDR3 region has 14 residues. CDR1 is SGDLS and CDR2 is YYNGEE in the germline V gene. The CDR3 coding sequence is TGTGCCAGCAGCGTAGGAGATAGCAATCAGCCCCAGCATTTT. Encoded protein: CASSVGDSNQPQHF.

The CDR3 region has the DNA TGTGCCAGCAGTTCCGACCCACCCCTCCACTTT. Translated: CASSSDPPLHF. J is TRBJ1-6 and V is TRBV28; D ambiguous. Trimming took off 4 bases at V and 11 bases at J, with 6 bases between the two ends. This CDR3 has 11 amino acids. In germline, CDR1 is MDHEN, CDR2 SYDVKM.

The genes are TRBV7-2 and TRBJ2-1, with a tentative D call TRBD2 (6 bases). From germline, CDR1 is SGHTA and CDR2 FQGNSA. This CDR3 comprises 14 residues. V was trimmed by 6 bases and J by 3 bases, leaving 12 bases between them. This CDR3 reads CASSLTSYYNEQFF. For the CDR3, the DNA is TGTGCCAGCAGTTTAACTAGCTACTACAATGAGCAGTTCTTC.

V gene TRBV5-5 combines with J gene TRBJ2-7, with no clear D. The CDR3 length is 12 residues. The V and J ends lost 0 bases and 9 bases respectively, with 10 bases between them. The V gene's germline CDR1 is SGHKS and CDR2 YYEKEE (reference sequence). The CDR3 spells CASSLEIVGQYF. The CDR3 DNA reads TGTGCCAGCAGCTTGGAAATCGTCGGGCAGTACTTC.